This T cell receptor (beta chain) comes out of a study of blood T cell repertoires in COVID-19. CDR1 and CDR2 from the germline V gene are LNHNV and YYDKDF (reference sequence). This CDR3 has 15 amino acids. Trimming took off 0 bases at V and 1 base at J, with 7 bases between the two ends. The assay was immunoSEQ multiplex PCR, and TCRdb's table has in-frame clones only and misses some. The data contain roughly 100,000 clones, roughly 87% of them singletons. The sequence came from a human donor in a cohort sampled during active COVID-19. This chain uses TRBV15 with TRBJ1-5; D is uncertain. Sequencing was carried out using peripheral blood. The CDR3 sequence: CATSRDRGSNQPQHF. In nucleotides, the CDR3 is TGTGCCACCAGCAGAGATAGAGGGAGCAATCAGCCCCAGCATTTT.